The 19 T cell receptor beta chains given below trace back to one sample, sequenced in a study of T cells in Graves' hyperthyroidism and ophthalmopathy. TCR beta CDR3 regions were amplified from RNA. Using the HTBI primer set, a first-round RT-PCR was run on the TCR CDR3. TCRdb ran MiXCR on the multiplex PCR reads and lists one entry per CDR3 protein. The data contain about 300,000 distinct CDR3 sequences, 15% to 20% of them seen just once; the ten biggest clones take up under 45%. Sequencing input: blood. All receptors come from a man between 50 and 59 years old with Graves' ophthalmopathy.

This clonotype was found a few times. The chain carries TRBV19 and TRBJ1-5; D ambiguous. V dropped 1 base and J dropped 7 bases, with 17 bases sitting between them. The CDR3 totals 16 residues. The germline V gene encodes CDR1 LNHDA and CDR2 SQIVND (reference sequence). The CDR3 DNA reads as TGTGCCAGTAGTATAGTTATGCCGGCCCCGGGCCAGCCCCAGCATTTT. It encodes CASSIVMPAPGQPQHF.

This clonotype was counted many times. The CDR3 loop reads CASSLDLGSRDEQFF. CDR3 coding DNA: TGTGCCAGCAGCTTAGACCTCGGTAGCAGAGATGAGCAGTTCTTC. This chain links TRBV7-3 with TRBJ2-1; D remains ambiguous. Germline V CDR1 and CDR2: SGHTA, FQGTGA. V lost 2 bases to trimming and J lost 8 bases, with 16 bases between them. The length of the CDR3 is 15 residues. The whole variable domain, filled in from reference TRBV7-3 and TRBJ2-1, reads GAGVSQTPSNKVTEKGKYVELRCDPISGHTALYWYRQSLGQGPEFLIYFQGTGAADDSGLPNDRFFAVRPEGSVSTLKIQRTERGDSAVYLCASSLDLGSRDEQFFGPGTRLTVL.

This clonotype was picked up many times. The chain combines TRBV12-3 or TRBV12-4 with TRBJ2-1; 11 bases map to TRBD1. Unmatched junction bases numbered 4, after V lost 3 bases and J lost 6 bases. The CDR3 length is 15 residues. The CDR3 nucleotides read TGTGCCAGCAGTTTCGGACAGGGGGCTAGCAATGAGCAGTTCTTC. Protein: CASSFGQGASNEQFF.

This clonotype was detected a few times. The rearrangement joins TRBV20-1 to TRBJ2-1; the match to TRBD2 covers 10 bases. Germline V CDR1 and CDR2: DFQATT, SNEGSKA (reference sequence). The CDR3 totals 15 residues. The V and J ends lost 0 bases and 9 bases, in that order; junction bases with no gene match: 8. CDR3 region: CSARDLSGRGPEQFF. The CDR3 region has the DNA TGCAGTGCTAGAGATCTAAGCGGGAGGGGTCCTGAGCAGTTCTTC.

The V gene is TRBV6-1, the J gene TRBJ2-2, with a possible D match to TRBD2 (5 bases). The germline gives CDR1 MNHNS, CDR2 SASEGT. V was shortened by 7 bases and J by 3 bases, with 15 bases between the two germline ends. The CDR3 sequence is 15 residues long. The CDR3 DNA sequence: TGTGCCAGCACCCCAGTAATGGGAGACACCGGGGAGCTGTTTTTT. This translates into CASTPVMGDTGELFF.

This chain uses TRBV20-1 with TRBJ2-7, with a tentative D call TRBD2 (5 bases). Per germline, CDR1 DFQATT and CDR2 SNEGSKA (reference sequence). Trimming stripped 3 bases from V and 2 bases from J, with 8 bases between. CDR3 size: 12 residues. CDR3: CSARRATYEQYF. In DNA, the CDR3 is TGCAGTGCTAGGAGGGCCACCTACGAGCAGTACTTC.

This clonotype was counted at least ten times. The chain recombines TRBV28 with TRBJ1-5; 9 nucleotides agree with TRBD1. The CDR3 is 15 residues long. Germline V gene data show CDR1 as MDHEN and CDR2 as SYDVKM. The ends lost 5 bases at V and 4 bases at J; junction bases unmatched: 6. CDR3 coding DNA: TGTGCCAGCAGTACCACAGGGGGCTTTAATCAGCCCCAGCATTTT. It encodes CASSTTGGFNQPQHF.

As to this clonotype: The junction departs from the called germline gene at one end, perhaps through a read error. The V and J genes are TRBV12-3 or TRBV12-4 and TRBJ2-5, with D unresolved. The CDR3 contains 15 residues. The CDR3 DNA reads as TGTGCTAGCAGTCGAGGAATAAGGGAACAAGGGACCCAGTACTTC. Protein: CASSRGIREQGTQYF.

This clonotype was found many times. The V call is TRBV30, the J call TRBJ2-7; D possibly corresponds to TRBD2 (7 bases). Trimming left V 8 bases short and J 2 bases short, with 10 bases between. CDR1 is GTSNPN and CDR2 is SVGIG in the germline V gene (reference sequence). The CDR3 has 11 residues. The CDR3 DNA is TGTGCCCAAGGGGGGGCCTACGAGCAGTACTTC. Translating gives CAQGGAYEQYF.

This clonotype showed up just a few times. V and J are TRBV6-6 and TRBJ2-5, with D tentatively TRBD1 or TRBD2 (5 bases each). The germline V gene has CDR1 MNHNY and CDR2 SVGAGI (reference sequence). This CDR3 region has 16 residues. V dropped 2 bases and J dropped 5 bases, with 18 bases sitting between them. Here the CDR3 DNA reads TGTGCCAGCAGTTACCTAACTCGAGGGGCGAGGGAGACCCAGTACTTC. It specifies CASSYLTRGARETQYF.

This clonotype was observed many times. The V gene is TRBV5-5, the J gene TRBJ2-2; D gene unclear. The CDR3 spans 15 residues. The V and J ends lost 0 bases and 3 bases respectively, with 9 bases between them. Germline assignment: CDR1 SGHKS and CDR2 YYEKEE (reference sequence). The CDR3 spells CASSLESEDTGELFF. Here the CDR3 DNA reads TGTGCCAGCAGCTTGGAATCAGAAGACACCGGGGAGCTGTTTTTT. Combining the CDR3 with reference TRBV5-5 and TRBJ2-2 gives the whole variable domain DAGVTQSPTHLIKTRGQQVTLRCSPISGHKSVSWYQQVLGQGPQFIFQYYEKEERGRGNFPDRFSARQFPNYSSELNVNALLLGDSALYLCASSLESEDTGELFFGEGSRLTVL.

This clonotype showed up just once. The V call is TRBV20-1, the J call TRBJ2-5; D remains unclear. V lost 5 bases, J lost 5 bases, and 9 bases lay in between. From germline, CDR1 is DFQATT and CDR2 SNEGSKA (reference sequence). CDR3 size: 11 residues. CDR3 DNA sequence: TGCAGTGCTGCCAGCGAGGAGACCCAGTACTTC. It translates to CSAASEETQYF.

The chain recombines TRBV30 with TRBJ2-2; TRBD2 aligns across 8 bases. The CDR3 loop spans 15 amino acids. Germline V gene lookup returns CDR1 GTSNPN and CDR2 SVGIG (reference sequence). The trim removed 5 bases at V and 2 bases at J, leaving 7 bases unmatched. The CDR3 loop is CAWCPGLGNTGELFF. As DNA, the CDR3 is TGTGCCTGGTGCCCGGGACTAGGAAACACCGGGGAGCTGTTTTTT.

This chain connects TRBV12-3 or TRBV12-4 to TRBJ2-7; a weak D match, TRBD1 (7 bases). This CDR3 comprises 17 residues. V lost 6 bases to trimming and J lost 3 bases, with 24 bases between them. In DNA form, the CDR3 reads TGTGCCAGCAGCCCTACCCGGAGGGCCCAGGGGGGCTACGAGCAGTACTTC. Its translation: CASSPTRRAQGGYEQYF.

The chain carries TRBV2 and TRBJ1-2; D remains unclear. The CDR3 contains 14 residues. The germline V and J ends were trimmed by 3 bases and 5 bases, with 13 bases remaining between them. Germline V lookup: CDR1 SNHLY, CDR2 FYNNEI. The CDR3 coding sequence is TGTGCCAGCAGTGATGAGGGAGAAGGGTATGGCTACACCTTC. This translates into CASSDEGEGYGYTF.

The chain is built from TRBV6-1 and TRBJ2-6; 8 bases match TRBD1. The CDR3 spans 17 residues. In germline, CDR1 is MNHNS, CDR2 SASEGT. J lost 0 bases, V lost 3 bases, and 4 bases had no gene match. The CDR3 DNA is TGTGCCAGCAGTGAGTCTACAGGGGGCTCTGGGGCCAACGTCCTGACTTTC. This codes for CASSESTGGSGANVLTF.

This clonotype was counted at least ten times. The chain joins TRBV7-3 to TRBJ2-6; 10 bases line up with TRBD1. The germline V gene has CDR1 SGHTA and CDR2 FQGTGA. This CDR3 comprises 20 residues. J was trimmed by 0 bases and V by 0 bases; bases with no gene match: 8. CDR3 nucleotides: TGTGCCAGCAGCTTAACGCGGGAGACAGGGGGCATCTCTGGGGCCAACGTCCTGACTTTC. Residues: CASSLTRETGGISGANVLTF. Complete variable domain (other parts from reference TRBV7-3 and TRBJ2-6): GAGVSQTPSNKVTEKGKYVELRCDPISGHTALYWYRQSLGQGPEFLIYFQGTGAADDSGLPNDRFFAVRPEGSVSTLKIQRTERGDSAVYLCASSLTRETGGISGANVLTFGAGSRLTVL.

In its sample, this clonotype was seen many times. This rearrangement joins TRBV2 to TRBJ2-7; TRBD2 aligns across 11 bases. The J segment lost 3 bases and the V segment lost 9 bases, leaving 10 bases of the junction unmatched. The CDR3 runs 15 residues. Germline CDR1 SNHLY, CDR2 FYNNEI. The CDR3 nucleotides read TGTGCCAGTAAGTTGGGACTAGCGGAATTCTACGAGCAGTACTTC. Translation: CASKLGLAEFYEQYF.

This clonotype was seen repeatedly, ten times or more. V gene TRBV11-2 combines with J gene TRBJ2-3; 13 bases fit TRBD2. Germline V gives CDR1 SGHAT, CDR2 FQNNGV. There are 16 residues in the CDR3. V lost 1 base to trimming and J lost 8 bases; unmatched junction nucleotides: 6. CDR3 DNA: TGTGCCAGCAGCTTAGGGACTAGCGGGGGATCTGGTACGCAGTATTTT. Its protein product is CASSLGTSGGSGTQYF.